The 24 T cell receptor beta chains reported below all come from one sample, sequenced in a study of shared clonotypes between healthy human individuals. Sequenced by immunoSEQ multiplex PCR; TCRdb stores in-frame clones only, minus some. The sample carries about 500,000 clones, roughly three quarters recorded once. Sequenced: PBMCs. The origin of the receptors is a woman aged 40 to 49 in good health. Some clones in this sample may be carry-over from other donors' samples.

Details on this clone: A much larger clone is a single base away; this may be a read error. The chain combines TRBV11-2 with TRBJ2-7, with D unclear. Germline V gene sequence: CDR1 SGHAT, CDR2 FQNNGV. The ends were cut back, 5 bases at V and 0 bases at J, with 5 bases in the middle. This CDR3 has 12 residues. The CDR3 sequence: CASSRISYEQYF. The CDR3 region has the DNA TGTGCCAGCAGCCGCATCTCCTACGAGCAGTACTTC.

In DNA form, the CDR3 reads TGTGCCAGTAGTATCGGGCTAGCGGGATCCCCTAGGGGGGAGCAGTTCTTC. Protein: CASSIGLAGSPRGEQFF. The chain couples TRBV19 to TRBJ2-1, with TRBD2 identical over 9 bases. V was pared by 3 bases and J by 10 bases, with 16 bases of the junction left unmatched. CDR3 size: 17 residues. CDR1 and CDR2 from the germline V gene are LNHDA and SQIVND (reference sequence).

The table lists this clone with many counts. The junction departs from germline at one end; a sequencing error may be responsible. The J gene is TRBJ2-3, the V gene TRBV9, with 7 bases matching TRBD2. CDR1 and CDR2 (germline): SGDLS, YYNGEE. This CDR3 has 13 residues. CDR3 sequence (DNA): TGTGCCAGCAGCGTATCCTCTACTTCCGGGACTAACTTT. Its translation: CASSVSSTSGTNF.

CDR3 sequence (DNA): TGCGCCAGCAGCTTGGGGGCGGGCCCCTATGGCTACACCTTC. It translates to CASSLGAGPYGYTF. The chain links TRBV5-1 to TRBJ1-2; D not certain. With 0 bases removed from V and 4 bases from J, the gap between germline ends came to 10 bases. Germline V CDR1 and CDR2: SGHRS, YFSETQ. This CDR3 is 14 amino acids long.

The rearrangement joins TRBV4-1 to TRBJ2-3; TRBD1 agrees at 8 bases. The CDR3 is 16 amino acids. The V gene end was trimmed by 2 bases and the J gene end by 1 base; junction bases not matched to a gene: 5. The germline V gene encodes CDR1 MGHRA and CDR2 YSYEKL. The CDR3 nucleotides are TGCGCCAGCAGCCAAAGGACAGGGAGAGGCACAGATACGCAGTATTTT. Its translation: CASSQRTGRGTDTQYF.

The chain has TRBV27 and TRBJ2-5; D not certain. Trimming shortened V by 4 bases and J by 4 bases, and 13 bases separated the two germline ends. The CDR3 runs 14 residues. The germline gives CDR1 MNHEY, CDR2 SMNVEV (reference sequence). CDR3 amino acids: CASSSAGIGETQYF. Here the CDR3 DNA reads TGTGCCAGCAGTTCCGCAGGAATTGGAGAGACCCAGTACTTC.

The chain recombines TRBV30 with TRBJ2-5, with D possibly matching TRBD1 (7 bases). Trimming took off 0 bases at V and 5 bases at J, with 13 bases between the two ends. CDR1 and CDR2 from the germline V gene are GTSNPN and SVGIG (reference sequence). The CDR3 has 14 amino acids. CDR3 nucleotides: TGTGCCTGGAGTGTCTCAGGGGGGCCGGAGACCCAGTACTTC. This gives the protein CAWSVSGGPETQYF. The whole variable domain, remainder taken from reference TRBV30 and TRBJ2-5, is SQTIHQWPATLVQPVGSPLSLECTVEGTSNPNLYWYRQAAGRGLQLLFYSVGIGQISSEVPQNLSASRPQDRQFILSSKKLLLSDSGFYLCAWSVSGGPETQYFGPGTRLLVL.

The chain combines TRBV4-1 with TRBJ2-7; 10 nucleotides agree with TRBD2. V trimming: 3 bases; J trimming: 4 bases; junction bases outside the gene matches: 6. CDR1 and CDR2 from the germline V gene are MGHRA and YSYEKL. This CDR3 contains 15 residues. This CDR3 reads CASSHLAGGVYEQYF. In DNA, the CDR3 is TGCGCCAGCAGCCACTTAGCGGGAGGAGTATACGAGCAGTACTTC.

This clone was observed a handful of times. The V gene is TRBV28, the J gene TRBJ2-7; 10 bases match TRBD1. This CDR3 is built from 14 residues. Trimming took 5 bases from V and 1 from J; bases not matched to a gene: 2. Germline V lookup: CDR1 MDHEN, CDR2 SYDVKM. In DNA form, the CDR3 reads TGTGCCAGCAGTACGGGACAGGGGTCCTACGAGCAGTACTTC. Translation gives CASSTGQGSYEQYF.

This clone was recorded at least ten times. Other DNA sequences in the sample encode the same CDR3. The CDR3: CASRQGPGQVGSGNTIYF. The DNA for the CDR3 is TGTGCCAGCAGACAGGGCCCGGGACAGGTCGGTTCGGGAAACACCATATATTTT. The V and J genes are TRBV28 and TRBJ1-3; 8 bases line up with TRBD1. The CDR3 has 18 residues. In germline, CDR1 is MDHEN, CDR2 SYDVKM. V lost 6 bases and J lost 4; bases outside the gene matches: 17.

V gene TRBV4-2 combines with J gene TRBJ2-5; D is unresolved. The J call may be faulty, since TRBJ2-7 better matches the DNA end. This CDR3 region has 15 residues. Per germline, CDR1 LGHNA and CDR2 YNFKEQ. CDR3 DNA: TGTGCCAGCAGCCAAGATTCGTCCGGGTACTACGAGCAGTACTTC. Translation: CASSQDSSGYYEQYF.

The chain has TRBV15 and TRBJ1-4; the match to TRBD1 covers 9 bases. The CDR3 sequence is 14 residues long. V gave up 5 bases and J gave up 7 bases; unmatched junction bases: 5. Germline V gene data show CDR1 as LNHNV and CDR2 as YYDKDF (reference sequence). DNA of the CDR3: TGTGCCACCAGCGCGGACAGGGGCTCTGAAAAACTGTTTTTT. The encoded protein is CATSADRGSEKLFF.

This clone was found once. The CDR3 region has the DNA TGTGCCATCAGTGATCTGACCATCGGGGAGCTGTTTTTT. Protein product: CAISDLTIGELFF. The V and J genes are TRBV10-3 and TRBJ2-2; D remains unclear. CDR1 ENHRY and CDR2 SYGVKD come from the germline V gene. The CDR3 has 13 amino acids. Trimming pared 3 bases from V and 7 bases from J, leaving 9 bases between.

The J gene is TRBJ2-5, the V gene TRBV30; D possibly corresponds to TRBD2 (6 bases). With the DNA end fitting TRBJ2-7 better, the J assignment may be wrong. The CDR3 runs 15 residues. The germline V gene has CDR1 GTSNPN and CDR2 SVGIG (reference sequence). The CDR3 bases are TGTGCCTGGAGTTCGGGGGTCTCCGCCAGGTACGAGCAGTACTTC. Translating gives CAWSSGVSARYEQYF.

This clone was counted many times. The V call is TRBV29-1, the J call TRBJ1-2, with 7 positions matching TRBD1. Germline values: CDR1 SQVTM, CDR2 ANQGSEA. The CDR3 has 13 residues. The V segment lost 6 bases and the J segment 4 bases; nucleotides outside the gene matches: 8. The CDR3 bases are TGCAGCGTCGACAGGGAGTACGGCTATGGCTACACCTTC. Protein: CSVDREYGYGYTF.

V is TRBV5-4 and J is TRBJ1-2, with TRBD1 matching over 9 bases. This CDR3 spans 16 amino acids. V trimming: 4 bases; J trimming: 4 bases; junction bases outside the gene matches: 11. Germline CDR1 and CDR2: SGHNT and YYREEE (reference sequence). CDR3 in DNA: TGTGCCAGCAGCGTTAGCCCCGACAGGGGGATCTATGGCTACACCTTC. Protein product: CASSVSPDRGIYGYTF.

CDR3 region: CASSLGLAAQETQYF. The CDR3 nucleotides are TGTGCCAGCAGCTTGGGCCTAGCGGCTCAAGAGACCCAGTACTTC. V usage is TRBV5-8 and J usage is TRBJ2-5; TRBD2 agrees at 7 bases. The V gene's germline CDR1 is SGHTS and CDR2 YDEGEE. The J segment lost 2 bases and the V segment lost 0 bases, leaving 4 bases of the junction unmatched. There are 15 residues in the CDR3.

The chain couples TRBV27 to TRBJ2-5; TRBD2 aligns across 12 bases. The CDR3 has 14 residues. With V trimmed by 8 bases and J by 5 bases, 6 bases remained unmatched. Germline CDR1 is MNHEY and CDR2 is SMNVEV (reference sequence). This CDR3 reads CASSGLAGFETQYF. The CDR3 bases are TGTGCCAGCTCAGGACTAGCGGGATTTGAGACCCAGTACTTC.

This chain connects TRBV7-2 to TRBJ1-4; D perhaps matches TRBD1 (6 bases). The CDR3 extends over 16 amino acids. Trimming cost V 5 bases and J 8 bases, with 21 bases left between them. Germline V gives CDR1 SGHTA, CDR2 FQGNSA. CDR3 region: CASSPRTALGGEKLFF. The DNA for the CDR3 is TGTGCCAGCAGCCCCAGGACAGCTCTAGGCGGGGAAAAACTGTTTTTT.

The rearrangement joins TRBV25-1 to TRBJ1-1, with 7 bases aligning to TRBD1. The CDR3 totals 13 residues. The junction had 6 bases not matched to a gene; V was cut back by 7 bases and J by 4 bases. Germline-derived CDR1 and CDR2 are MGHDK and SYGVNS. CDR3: CASILPGGTEAFF. The CDR3 DNA sequence: TGTGCCAGCATCCTCCCAGGGGGCACTGAAGCTTTCTTT. Together with reference TRBV25-1 and TRBJ1-1, the CDR3 gives the full variable domain: EADIYQTPRYLVIGTGKKITLECSQTMGHDKMYWYQQDPGMELHLIHYSYGVNSTEKGDLSSESTVSRIRTEHFPLTLESARPSHTSQYLCASILPGGTEAFFGQGTRLTVV.

The chain has TRBV18 and TRBJ2-1; 9 nucleotides line up with TRBD2. The CDR3 extends over 15 amino acids. J was trimmed by 5 bases and V by 1 base; bases with no gene match: 3. Germline V gene sequence: CDR1 KGHSH, CDR2 LQKENI. The CDR3 sequence is CASSPRTSEDNEQFF. The CDR3 DNA reads as TGTGCCAGCTCACCACGGACTAGCGAGGACAATGAGCAGTTCTTC.

As to this clone: Other DNA variants within this sample encode the same CDR3. J is TRBJ1-1 and V is TRBV19; D ambiguous. This CDR3 region has 12 residues. Germline V gene sequence: CDR1 LNHDA, CDR2 SQIVND (reference sequence). The V end was cut by 4 bases, the J end by 5 bases, with 8 bases between. The CDR3 is CASSNRGTEAFF. Written as DNA, the CDR3 is TGTGCCAGTAGTAATCGAGGGACTGAAGCTTTCTTT.

V is TRBV7-9 and J is TRBJ2-7; D gene ambiguous. Trimming stripped 5 bases from V and 6 bases from J, with 8 bases between. Germline CDR1 reads SEHNR; CDR2 reads FQNEAQ (reference sequence). There are 11 residues in the CDR3. CDR3 nucleotides: TGTGCCAGCAGCCCGTCTTCCGAGCAGTACTTC. Translation: CASSPSSEQYF.

V gene TRBV9 combines with J gene TRBJ2-3; TRBD2 matches 11 bases. CDR1 SGDLS and CDR2 YYNGEE come from the germline V gene. The ends lost 0 bases at V and 5 bases at J; junction bases unmatched: 11. The CDR3 consists of 18 residues. The CDR3, as DNA: TGTGCCAGCAGCGTAGTTCCCTGGCTAGCGGGAGGACAAGATACGCAGTATTTT. This gives the protein CASSVVPWLAGGQDTQYF. Full variable domain (outside the CDR3, taken from reference TRBV9 and TRBJ2-3): DSGVTQTPKHLITATGQRVTLRCSPRSGDLSVYWYQQSLDQGLQFLIQYYNGEERAKGNILERFSAQQFPDLHSELNLSSLELGDSALYFCASSVVPWLAGGQDTQYFGPGTRLTVL.